Below are 6 T cell receptor beta chains sequenced from a single sample in a study of T-cell reconstitution after alpha-beta-depleted transplantation in children. Molecular barcoding with unique molecular identifiers was used for the TCRbeta library. Using its own MiXCR run on the PCR reads, TCRdb lists one record per CDR3 protein. Counted here are about 640,000 distinct CDR3 sequences, roughly 17% occurring once; the ten biggest clones make up over 0.95%. The input for sequencing was PBMCs from the stem cell graft donor, taken from the stem cell graft. The receptors were gathered from a human donor who donated a stem cell graft to a child with acute myeloid leukemia.

This clonotype was seen at least ten times. J is TRBJ2-7 and V is TRBV27; a weak D match, TRBD1 (6 bases). The CDR3 contains 13 residues. CDR1 MNHEY and CDR2 SMNVEV come from the germline V gene (reference sequence). V was pared by 5 bases and J by 4 bases, with 12 bases between. CDR3 region: CASSLGRGYEQYF. The CDR3 DNA reads TGTGCCAGCAGTCTTGGCAGGGGTTACGAGCAGTACTTC.

This clonotype has at least ten counts. This rearrangement joins TRBV6-1 to TRBJ2-1, with 12 bases that match TRBD2. V was pared by 6 bases and J by 6 bases, with 6 bases of the junction left unmatched. Germline V gene lookup returns CDR1 MNHNS and CDR2 SASEGT. The CDR3 consists of 15 residues. Here the CDR3 reads CASSPLAGGLNEQFF. CDR3 nucleotides: TGTGCCAGCAGCCCCCTAGCGGGGGGGCTCAATGAGCAGTTCTTC.

This clonotype was seen a handful of times. The chain recombines TRBV5-5 with TRBJ2-3; D not certain. The CDR3 has 14 residues. Per germline, CDR1 SGHKS and CDR2 YYEKEE (reference sequence). The V and J ends lost 4 bases and 0 bases respectively, with 9 bases between them. This CDR3 reads CASSRKGSTDTQYF. The CDR3 bases are TGTGCCAGCAGCCGTAAGGGAAGCACAGATACGCAGTATTTT.

This chain joins TRBV20-1 and TRBJ1-1; D is uncertain. This CDR3 is 12 amino acids long. Germline V gives CDR1 DFQATT, CDR2 SNEGSKA (reference sequence). Trimming cost V 2 bases and J 4 bases, with 8 bases left between them. The CDR3 nucleotides are TGCAGTGCTAGAAAAGAACCCACTGAAGCTTTCTTT. This translates into CSARKEPTEAFF.

Only a few counts were recorded for this clonotype. The chain couples TRBV11-2 to TRBJ2-2, with D hard to call. CDR3 length equals 19 residues. Germline lookup yields CDR1 SGHAT and CDR2 FQNNGV. V lost 5 bases and J 4 bases, leaving 26 bases between the germline ends. DNA of the CDR3: TGTGCCAGCAGCAAATCCGGAATCATCCAACCATCGGGCACCGGGGAGCTGTTTTTT. The encoded protein is CASSKSGIIQPSGTGELFF.

The sample holds many counts of this clonotype. V and J are TRBV12-3 or TRBV12-4 and TRBJ2-5; D gene ambiguous. The length of the CDR3 is 15 residues. V was pared by 6 bases and J by 8 bases, with 22 bases between. CDR3 sequence (DNA): TGTGCCAGCAGACCCACAACGGCAGACGCAGAAACCCAGTACTTC. Translated, it gives CASRPTTADAETQYF.